This passage covers 20 T cell receptor beta chains from one sample sequenced in a study of post-analysis software for immune sequencing data. Presence of unique molecular identifiers characterized the TCR beta cDNA libraries. MiXCR, applied by TCRdb to the PCR reads, yields one record per CDR3 protein. The profile shows roughly 670,000 distinct CDR3 sequences, over 45% of them singletons. Study-level points and caveats: Among several TRBV segments more frequent in patients than controls were TRBV5-6, TRBV5-1 and TRBV20-1.

Their cognate antigens are unknown. Sequenced input: blood. The receptors here all came from a girl aged 2-10 years with multiple sclerosis.

The rearrangement links TRBV2 to TRBJ1-1; D remains unclear. Germline CDR1 SNHLY, CDR2 FYNNEI. Trimming took off 5 bases at V and 0 bases at J, with 7 bases between the two ends. This CDR3 has 13 residues. CDR3 sequence: CASSIYMNTEAFF. CDR3 nucleotide sequence: TGTGCCAGCAGTATTTACATGAACACTGAAGCTTTCTTT.

The chain recombines TRBV11-3 with TRBJ2-1; 11 bases are a match to TRBD2. The CDR3 runs 16 residues. Germline trimming cut 8 bases from V and 7 bases from J; bases unmatched to any gene: 13. Germline V gives CDR1 SGHNT, CDR2 YENEEA. CDR3 in amino acids: CASEGLADTSGNEQFF. The CDR3 DNA is TGTGCCAGCGAGGGACTAGCGGACACCTCGGGTAATGAGCAGTTCTTC.

A few counts support this clonotype. The V call is TRBV12-3 or TRBV12-4, the J call TRBJ2-6, with a weak D call TRBD1 (7 bases). V lost 6 bases, J lost 0 bases, and 15 bases lay in between. The CDR3 spans 17 residues. CDR3 nucleotides: TGTGCCAGCAGCCGGGGGACAGAGAGCTCTGGGGCCAACGTCCTGACTTTC. Translated: CASSRGTESSGANVLTF.

The chain is built from TRBV20-1 and TRBJ2-3; 9 nucleotides agree with TRBD2. CDR1 and CDR2 from the germline V gene are DFQATT and SNEGSKA (reference sequence). V gave up 6 bases and J gave up 2 bases; unmatched junction bases: 12. The CDR3 spans 16 residues. The chain's CDR3 is CSAPKGTSTDTDTQYF. The CDR3 DNA is TGCAGTGCCCCCAAGGGGACTAGCACAGACACAGATACGCAGTATTTT.

This clonotype was observed a few times. This rearrangement joins TRBV29-1 to TRBJ1-2; TRBD1 matches at 8 bases. The germline gives CDR1 SQVTM, CDR2 ANQGSEA. This CDR3 region has 16 residues. The ends lost 3 bases at V and 6 bases at J; junction bases unmatched: 15. CDR3 sequence reads: CSVDSPRIQGENGYTF. CDR3 bases: TGCAGCGTTGATAGCCCAAGGATACAGGGGGAGAATGGCTACACCTTC.

V and J are TRBV7-3 and TRBJ2-1; 9 bases align to TRBD2. The CDR3 extends over 18 amino acids. The germline V gene encodes CDR1 SGHTA and CDR2 FQGTGA. With V trimmed by 0 bases and J by 6 bases, 12 bases remained unmatched. DNA of the CDR3: TGTGCCAGCAGCTTAACGCCTGCGGCGCTAGCGGGACCCAATGAGCAGTTCTTC. Amino acid sequence: CASSLTPAALAGPNEQFF. The variable domain in full, with the rest retrieved from reference TRBV7-3 and TRBJ2-1, is GAGVSQTPSNKVTEKGKYVELRCDPISGHTALYWYRQSLGQGPEFLIYFQGTGAADDSGLPNDRFFAVRPEGSVSTLKIQRTERGDSAVYLCASSLTPAALAGPNEQFFGPGTRLTVL.

This chain connects TRBV15 to TRBJ1-2; 10 nucleotides line up with TRBD1. Trimming took 0 bases from V and 6 from J; bases not matched to a gene: 7. Looked up from germline, CDR1 is LNHNV and CDR2 is YYDKDF (reference sequence). The CDR3 totals 16 residues. As DNA, the CDR3 is TGTGCCACCAGCAGAGACTCGCTCGGGACAGGGGATGGCTACACCTTC. Its protein product is CATSRDSLGTGDGYTF.

The chain carries TRBV6-1 and TRBJ2-3, with D possibly TRBD2 on 6 matching bases. Germline V gene lookup returns CDR1 MNHNS and CDR2 SASEGT. The CDR3 loop spans 13 amino acids. The DNA of the CDR3 is TGTGCAGTCGCGGGGCTTTACACAGATACGCAGTATTTT. Translated, it gives CAVAGLYTDTQYF.

V usage is TRBV20-1 and J usage is TRBJ1-2, with D maybe TRBD1 (5 bases). V was cut by 4 bases and J by 8 bases, with 17 bases left in between. This CDR3 contains 13 residues. Per the germline V gene, CDR1 is DFQATT and CDR2 is SNEGSKA (reference sequence). As DNA, the CDR3 is TGCAGTGCTATGGCCTCGGGCAGGGAGGGCTACACCTTC. Translation: CSAMASGREGYTF.

The V and J genes are TRBV24-1 and TRBJ2-1, with D hard to call. The V and J ends lost 2 bases and 3 bases respectively, with 13 bases between them. The germline gives CDR1 KGHDR, CDR2 SFDVKD. This CDR3 has 16 residues. DNA of the CDR3: TGTGCCACCAGTGATTCCCTCCCGGGCGTCTACAATGAGCAGTTCTTC. It translates to CATSDSLPGVYNEQFF.

This clonotype was counted between two and nine times. The J gene is TRBJ1-1, the V gene TRBV7-9, with D tentatively TRBD1 (5 bases). The CDR3 contains 17 residues. Germline CDR1 SEHNR, CDR2 FQNEAQ (reference sequence). Trimming stripped 3 bases from V and 1 base from J, with 18 bases between. The CDR3 DNA follows: TGTGCCAGCAGCTTCAGGCCGAGGGGAAGCGAGAACACTGAAGCTTTCTTT. Its protein is CASSFRPRGSENTEAFF.

The gene calls are TRBV5-1 and TRBJ2-4, with D possibly TRBD1 on 7 matching bases. V dropped 5 bases and J dropped 10 bases, with 13 bases sitting between them. Looked up from germline, CDR1 is SGHRS and CDR2 is YFSETQ. This CDR3 spans 12 amino acids. Here the CDR3 reads CASSQGGSIQYF. Written as DNA, the CDR3 is TGCGCCAGCAGTCAGGGGGGCAGTATTCAGTACTTC.

The V gene is TRBV13, the J gene TRBJ1-1; D unclear. Germline assignment: CDR1 PRHDT and CDR2 FYEKMQ (reference sequence). The CDR3 covers 12 residues. V lost 4 bases, J lost 6 bases, and 9 bases lay in between. The CDR3 nucleotides are TGTGCCAGCAGCTCGGGGAGCGCTGAAGCTTTCTTT. Its translation is CASSSGSAEAFF.

V and J are TRBV4-1 and TRBJ2-5; tentative D call: TRBD1 (6 bases). The closer fit of TRBJ2-7 to the DNA end suggests the J call may be wrong. The CDR3 totals 15 residues. Germline V lookup: CDR1 MGHRA, CDR2 YSYEKL. This chain's CDR3 is CASSQPGRQAYEQYF. The CDR3 DNA reads as TGCGCCAGCAGCCAACCCGGAAGACAGGCCTACGAGCAGTACTTC.

The V gene is TRBV20-1, the J gene TRBJ1-5; 7 bases line up with TRBD1. The ends lost 2 bases at V and 5 bases at J; junction bases unmatched: 0. CDR3 length equals 12 residues. Germline loops: CDR1 DFQATT, CDR2 SNEGSKA (reference sequence). CDR3 in DNA: TGCAGTGCTAGACAGGGGGATCAGCCCCAGCATTTT. The encoded protein is CSARQGDQPQHF.

The chain carries TRBV15 and TRBJ2-7, with 7 positions matching TRBD1. The V gene's germline CDR1 is LNHNV and CDR2 YYDKDF (reference sequence). This CDR3 region has 13 residues. V trimming: 9 bases; J trimming: 2 bases; junction bases outside the gene matches: 7. CDR3 coding DNA: TGTGCCACGGGACGGACAGGACCCTACGAGCAGTACTTC. Protein: CATGRTGPYEQYF.

This clonotype has only a few counts. The rearrangement joins TRBV19 to TRBJ1-2; no clear D. CDR3 size: 12 residues. Trimming took 5 bases from V and 5 from J, leaving 9 bases between them. Per the germline V gene, CDR1 is LNHDA and CDR2 is SQIVND (reference sequence). In DNA form, the CDR3 reads TGTGCCAGTAGTCGAACCCGGTATGGCTACACCTTC. Amino acid sequence: CASSRTRYGYTF.

This clonotype was detected a few times. V gene TRBV28 combines with J gene TRBJ2-2; D possibly corresponds to TRBD1 (6 bases). Trimming took off 3 bases at V and 0 bases at J, with 11 bases between the two ends. The CDR3 covers 16 residues. Germline CDR1 and CDR2: MDHEN and SYDVKM. The CDR3 DNA sequence: TGTGCCAGCAGTTTTTGGACAGCACCGAACACCGGGGAGCTGTTTTTT. As protein: CASSFWTAPNTGELFF.

In its sample, this clonotype was seen a few times. This rearrangement joins TRBV20-1 to TRBJ2-7; 7 nucleotides align to TRBD2. Unmatched junction bases numbered 18, after V lost 1 base and J lost 0 bases. Germline V gene data show CDR1 as DFQATT and CDR2 as SNEGSKA (reference sequence). The CDR3 runs to 19 residues. The CDR3 sequence: CSARGVIREVQVNSYEQYF. In DNA, the CDR3 is TGCAGTGCTAGAGGGGTAATCCGGGAGGTCCAAGTGAACTCCTACGAGCAGTACTTC.

This rearrangement joins TRBV7-9 to TRBJ2-1, with a tentative D call TRBD1 (6 bases). V shed 0 bases and J shed 7 bases, with 13 bases lying between them. The CDR3 sequence is 15 residues long. The germline V gene has CDR1 SEHNR and CDR2 FQNEAQ (reference sequence). The CDR3 here is CASSLADSFYNEQFF. The CDR3 DNA reads as TGTGCCAGCAGCTTAGCGGACAGCTTCTATAATGAGCAGTTCTTC.